This T cell receptor (beta chain) is drawn from a study of T-cell reconstitution after alpha-beta-depleted transplantation in children. Preparation of the TCRbeta library was carried out with unique molecular identifiers. TCRdb re-analysed the PCR reads in MiXCR, keeping a single row per CDR3 protein. The data hold hundreds of thousands of distinct CDR3 sequences, with over 9.5% observed a single time. This clonotype was detected many times. Its antigen is unidentified. CDR3 length equals 14 residues. CDR1 and CDR2 (germline): SEHNR, FQNEAQ (reference sequence). Between the trimmed V and J ends, which lost 1 base and 2 bases, there was a span of 9 bases. Study conclusions and caveats: Day-60 TCRbeta diversity that was high in some patients was derived from surviving recipient T cells and thymic progenitors. From newly produced T cells came most of the T-cell counts and diversity one year after transplant. About two months after transplant, alpha-beta T cells reportedly came from several hundred expanded graft clones.

The J gene is TRBJ2-7, the V gene TRBV7-9, with no clear D. The material sequenced was PBMCs, taken before TCRalphabeta/CD19-depleted stem cell transplant. The sequence was obtained from a child younger than 10 with inherited bone marrow failure, due to receive a stem cell transplant. The CDR3 nucleotides are TGTGCCAGCAGCTTAGGGCTAACTACCTACGAGCAGTACTTC. The encoded protein is CASSLGLTTYEQYF.